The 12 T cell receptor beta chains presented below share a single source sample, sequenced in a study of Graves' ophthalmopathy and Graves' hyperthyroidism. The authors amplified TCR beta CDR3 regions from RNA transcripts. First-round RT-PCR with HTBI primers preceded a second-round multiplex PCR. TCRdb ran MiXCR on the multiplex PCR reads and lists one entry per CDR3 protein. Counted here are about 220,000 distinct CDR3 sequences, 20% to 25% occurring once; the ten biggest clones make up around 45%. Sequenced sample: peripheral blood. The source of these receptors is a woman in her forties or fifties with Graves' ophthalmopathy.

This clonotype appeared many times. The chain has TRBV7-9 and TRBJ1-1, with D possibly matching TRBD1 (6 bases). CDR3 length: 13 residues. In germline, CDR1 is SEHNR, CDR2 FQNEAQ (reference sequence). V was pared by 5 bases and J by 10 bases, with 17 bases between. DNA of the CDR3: TGTGCCAGCAGCCCCACAGGGACTCGCGGAGCTTTCTTT. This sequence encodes CASSPTGTRGAFF.

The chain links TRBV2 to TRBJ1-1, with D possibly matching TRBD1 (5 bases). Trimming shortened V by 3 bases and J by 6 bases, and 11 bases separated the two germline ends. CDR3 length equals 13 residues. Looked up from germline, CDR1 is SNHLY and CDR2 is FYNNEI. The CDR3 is CASSERRDAEAFF. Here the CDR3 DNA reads TGTGCCAGCAGTGAGCGCAGGGATGCTGAAGCTTTCTTT.

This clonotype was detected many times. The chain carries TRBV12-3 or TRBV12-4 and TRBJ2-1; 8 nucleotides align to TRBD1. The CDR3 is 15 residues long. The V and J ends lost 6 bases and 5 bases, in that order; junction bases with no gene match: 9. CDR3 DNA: TGTGCCAGCAGCCGCGACAGGGGATCAAACAATGAGCAGTTCTTC. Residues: CASSRDRGSNNEQFF.

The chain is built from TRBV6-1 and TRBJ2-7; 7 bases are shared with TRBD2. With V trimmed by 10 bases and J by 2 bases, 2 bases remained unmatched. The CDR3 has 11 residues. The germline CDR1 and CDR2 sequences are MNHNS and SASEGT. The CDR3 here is CATSGTYEQYF. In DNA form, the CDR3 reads TGTGCCACTAGCGGTACCTACGAGCAGTACTTC.

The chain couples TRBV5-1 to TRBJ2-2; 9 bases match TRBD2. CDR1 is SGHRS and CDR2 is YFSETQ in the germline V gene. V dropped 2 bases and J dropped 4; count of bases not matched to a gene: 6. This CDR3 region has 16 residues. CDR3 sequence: CASSFILAGSTGELFF. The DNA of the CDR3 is TGCGCCAGCAGCTTTATCCTAGCGGGAAGCACCGGGGAGCTGTTTTTT.

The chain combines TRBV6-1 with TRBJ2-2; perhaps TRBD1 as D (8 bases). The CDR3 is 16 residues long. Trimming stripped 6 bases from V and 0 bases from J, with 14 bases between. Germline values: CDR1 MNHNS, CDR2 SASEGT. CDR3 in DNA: TGTGCCAGCAGGGGGAGGGACAGGCCGAACACCGGGGAGCTGTTTTTT. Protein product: CASRGRDRPNTGELFF.

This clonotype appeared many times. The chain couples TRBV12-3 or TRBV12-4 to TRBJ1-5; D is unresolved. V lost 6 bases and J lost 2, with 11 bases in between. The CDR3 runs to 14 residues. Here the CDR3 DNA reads TGTGCCAGCAGCCAAACATTTGGCAATCAGCCCCAGCATTTT. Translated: CASSQTFGNQPQHF.

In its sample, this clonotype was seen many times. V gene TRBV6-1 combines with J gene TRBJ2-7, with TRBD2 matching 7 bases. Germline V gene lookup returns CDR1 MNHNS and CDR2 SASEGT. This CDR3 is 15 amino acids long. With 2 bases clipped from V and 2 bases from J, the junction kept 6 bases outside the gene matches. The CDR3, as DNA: TGTGCCAGCAGTGAAAATCTAGCGGAGACCTACGAGCAGTACTTC. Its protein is CASSENLAETYEQYF.

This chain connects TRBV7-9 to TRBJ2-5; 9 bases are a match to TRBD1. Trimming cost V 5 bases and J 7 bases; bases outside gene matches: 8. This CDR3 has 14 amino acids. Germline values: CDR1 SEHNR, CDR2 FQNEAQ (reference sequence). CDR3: CASSPTGGWVTQYF. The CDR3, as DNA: TGTGCCAGCAGCCCCACAGGGGGCTGGGTGACCCAGTACTTC.

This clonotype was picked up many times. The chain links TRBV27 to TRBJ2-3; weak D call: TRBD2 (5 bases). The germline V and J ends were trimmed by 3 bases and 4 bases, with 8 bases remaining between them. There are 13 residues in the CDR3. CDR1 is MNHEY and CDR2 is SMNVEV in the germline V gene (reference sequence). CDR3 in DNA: TGTGCCAGCAGTTTTCTGGAGGCAGATACGCAGTATTTT. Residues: CASSFLEADTQYF.

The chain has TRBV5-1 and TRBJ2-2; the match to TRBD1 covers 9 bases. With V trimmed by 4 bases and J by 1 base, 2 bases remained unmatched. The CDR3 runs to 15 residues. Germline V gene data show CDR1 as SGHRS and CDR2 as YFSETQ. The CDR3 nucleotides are TGCGCCAGCAGCAAGGGACAGGGGAACACCGGGGAGCTGTTTTTT. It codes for CASSKGQGNTGELFF.

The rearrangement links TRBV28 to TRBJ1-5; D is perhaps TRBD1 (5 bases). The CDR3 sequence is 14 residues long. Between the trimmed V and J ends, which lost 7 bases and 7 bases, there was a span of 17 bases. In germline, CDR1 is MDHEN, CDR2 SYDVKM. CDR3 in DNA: TGTGCCAGCATACCATTTAGGGGAGGGCAGCCCCAGCATTTT. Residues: CASIPFRGGQPQHF.